The source of this T cell receptor (beta chain) is a study of blood T cell repertoires in COVID-19. Clones were read by immunoSEQ multiplex PCR, and TCRdb kept only the in-frame ones, dropping some. The table lists 100,000 to 150,000 clones, 84% of them singletons. In germline, CDR1 is MNHEY, CDR2 SVGAGI. The CDR3 has 15 amino acids. V was pared by 4 bases and J by 4 bases, with 6 bases of the junction left unmatched. Sequencing used PBMCs or T cells enriched from blood (not recorded which). The sequence came from a woman under 40 who had recovered from COVID-19. This chain uses TRBV6-5 with TRBJ2-1; 8 bases are a match to TRBD2. The CDR3 region is CASSSLAGKYNEQFF. The DNA of the CDR3 is TGTGCCAGCAGTTCCTTAGCGGGGAAATACAATGAGCAGTTCTTC.